What follows describes a single T cell receptor (beta chain). As yet, its antigen is unknown. These data come from a study of vaccination effects on CD4 cells after COVID-19. Subsequent to a culture period of more than 9 days, CD4+ T cells were isolated. Everyone in the study got two shots of either the BNT162b2 or mRNA-1273 vaccine. Profiled with immunoSEQ multiplex PCR; TCRdb holds only in-frame clones, not every one. The table records about 73,000 clones, around 69% of them present only once. V was cut by 3 bases and J by 2 bases, with 4 bases left in between. This CDR3 has 11 amino acids. Per germline, CDR1 SQVTM and CDR2 ANQGSEA.

This chain connects TRBV29-1 to TRBJ2-5; D is unresolved. The source of this sequence is a human donor who received a COVID-19 vaccine. Sample: CD4+ T cells from PBMCs cultured without peptide, taken after COVID-19 vaccination. The CDR3 DNA is TGCAGCGTTGAGGTTCAAGAGACCCAGTACTTC. This gives the protein CSVEVQETQYF.